This TCR beta chain was obtained from a study of OX40 agonist ivuxolimab in advanced cancers. Study details: The study treated patients with ivuxolimab, an agonistic anti-OX40 (CD134) antibody. Hepatocellular carcinoma, melanoma, renal cell or head and neck cancer affected the dose-escalation patients.

Regarding the study as a whole: Normalized expansion of T-cell clones was also low for some nonresponders. Clonal expansion from baseline to week 6 occurred in both CD4+ and CD8+ T cells.

The protocol was immunoSEQ multiplex PCR, while the TCRdb copy is restricted to in-frame clones and leaves out a portion. This sample carries around 60,000 clones, 79% of them seen once, and the ten largest clones take 11%. Regarding this clone: The antigen is unknown.

This TCR came from an adult with an advanced solid tumor such as melanoma, head and neck, liver or kidney cancer. Sequencing used CD4+ or CD8+ T cells sorted from blood, obtained in a trial of the OX40 agonist ivuxolimab.

CDR3 in DNA: TGTGCCAGCGGCCGACTAGCGGGAGGTTCCTACAATGAGCAGTTCTTC. This codes for CASGRLAGGSYNEQFF. The rearrangement uses TRBV9 and TRBJ2-1; 13 bases agree with TRBD2. J was trimmed by 1 base and V by 7 bases; bases with no gene match: 5. Germline CDR1 reads SGDLS; CDR2 reads YYNGEE. CDR3 length equals 16 residues.